Here is one T cell receptor beta chain with its context. Its antigen is not known. The ends lost 2 bases at V and 2 bases at J; junction bases unmatched: 5. The CDR3 extends over 16 amino acids. CDR1 is DFQATT, CDR2 SNEGSKA, per germline (reference sequence). This sample is part of a study of CD8 T cells in ankylosing spondylitis. Study conclusions and caveats: According to the report, clones linked to the disease were significantly enriched in matched synovial fluid samples taken from ankylosing spondylitis patients. In peripheral blood, disease-linked CD8+ clones occurred at relatively low frequencies. A TCR beta motif made of 7 to 9 highly homologous variants seemed typical of ankylosing spondylitis blood. Past research had described some motif variants in reactive arthritis synovial fluid and blood.

TCRdb independently ran MiXCR on the 5' RACE reads; one entry per CDR3 protein. In the table there are around 30,000 distinct CDR3 sequences, more than 13% of which are singletons. The chain couples TRBV20-1 to TRBJ2-1; TRBD2 matches 11 bases. The receptor comes from a male donor with ankylosing spondylitis or in good health (not recorded which). Material for sequencing was blood. CDR3 in DNA: TGCAGTGCTAGAAATCTAGCGGGGGGAACCTACAATGAGCAGTTCTTC. Protein sequence: CSARNLAGGTYNEQFF.